A selection of T cell receptor beta chains follows, all from one sample in a study of cytomegalovirus exposure and HLA in healthy donors. The table came from immunoSEQ multiplex PCR; TCRdb's copy has only in-frame clones and leaves some out. The sample includes 150,000 or so clones, approximately 78% of them seen just once. Sequences were obtained from PBMCs. Receptors were obtained from a human donor in good health. Each CDR3 is given with its conserved first and last residue. A D gene is named only where the DNA matches it firmly. Rows give clone size only sometimes, using once, few, many, or a class for an expanded clone.

V gene: TRBV2; D gene: -; CDR3 length: 15; J gene: TRBJ1-1; clone size: -; CDR3 DNA: TGTGCCAGCAGTGGTCAGTCTGTATTGAACACTGAAGCTTTCTTT; CDR3 protein: CASSGQSVLNTEAFF
V gene: TRBV29-1; D gene: -; CDR3 length: 14; J gene: TRBJ2-1; clone size: -; CDR3 DNA: TGCAGCGTTGTTCGGGATCACGGGATCGATGAGCAGTTCTTC; CDR3 protein: CSVVRDHGIDEQFF
V gene: TRBV30; D gene: TRBD1; CDR3 length: 14; J gene: TRBJ1-6; clone size: few; CDR3 DNA: TGTGCCTGGAGTGTTGGGACAGGGGATTCACCCCTCCACTTT; CDR3 protein: CAWSVGTGDSPLHF
V gene: TRBV5-1; D gene: TRBD1; CDR3 length: 16; J gene: TRBJ1-5; clone size: -; CDR3 DNA: TGCGCCAGCAGCTTGTGGGGTCAGGGGGCCGGTCAGCCCCAGCATTTT; CDR3 protein: CASSLWGQGAGQPQHF
V gene: TRBV7-9; D gene: TRBD2; CDR3 length: 14; J gene: TRBJ2-5; clone size: -; CDR3 DNA: TGTGCCAGCAGCCTCCGGGGGGTCCAAGAGACCCAGTACTTC; CDR3 protein: CASSLRGVQETQYF
V gene: TRBV11-3; D gene: TRBD2; CDR3 length: 14; J gene: TRBJ2-3; clone size: -; CDR3 DNA: TGTGCCAGCGCCGTCGGGGGGGAGGCAGATACGCAGTATTTT; CDR3 protein: CASAVGGEADTQYF
V gene: TRBV6-1; D gene: -; CDR3 length: 14; J gene: TRBJ1-2; clone size: -; CDR3 DNA: TGTGCCAGCAGTGAAGGGCCAGGGCGGTATGGCTACACCTTC; CDR3 protein: CASSEGPGRYGYTF
V gene: TRBV19; D gene: -; CDR3 length: 15; J gene: TRBJ2-7; clone size: -; CDR3 DNA: TGTGCCAGTAATAGTGTCGGACAGCCTCGCGACGAGCAGTACTTC; CDR3 protein: CASNSVGQPRDEQYF
V gene: TRBV4-1; D gene: -; CDR3 length: 15; J gene: TRBJ1-2; clone size: -; CDR3 DNA: TGCGCCAGCAGCCAAGTAAACGGGGGGGCCTACGGCTACACCTTC; CDR3 protein: CASSQVNGGAYGYTF
V gene: TRBV14; D gene: -; CDR3 length: 13; J gene: TRBJ1-2; clone size: few; CDR3 DNA: TGTGCCAGCAGCCAAGGCGGGTTTGATGGCTACACCTTC; CDR3 protein: CASSQGGFDGYTF
V gene: TRBV5-1; D gene: -; CDR3 length: 14; J gene: TRBJ2-5; clone size: few; CDR3 DNA: TGCGCCAGCAGCTTCCCAGGGGACGGAGAGACCCAGTACTTC; CDR3 protein: CASSFPGDGETQYF
V gene: TRBV7-9; D gene: -; CDR3 length: 12; J gene: TRBJ2-7; clone size: -; CDR3 DNA: TGTGCCAGCAGCTCCGGGGATGGCGAGCAGTACTTC; CDR3 protein: CASSSGDGEQYF
V gene: TRBV9; D gene: -; CDR3 length: 13; J gene: TRBJ2-7; clone size: once; CDR3 DNA: TGTGCCAGCAGCGTAGGCCCAGCCTACGAGCAGTACTTC; CDR3 protein: CASSVGPAYEQYF
V gene: TRBV5-4; D gene: TRBD1; CDR3 length: 14; J gene: TRBJ1-1; clone size: few; CDR3 DNA: TGTGCCAGCAGGGTGGGGACAGGGGAAGGTGGAGCTTTCTTT; CDR3 protein: CASRVGTGEGGAFF
V gene: TRBV29-1; D gene: -; CDR3 length: 13; J gene: TRBJ2-1; clone size: -; CDR3 DNA: TGCAGCGTTTCCGGGACACCATACAATGAGCAGTTCTTC; CDR3 protein: CSVSGTPYNEQFF
V gene: TRBV9; D gene: -; CDR3 length: 15; J gene: TRBJ1-2; clone size: -; CDR3 DNA: TGTGCCAGCAGCGTAGGCCCGGGAGGGTTCTATGGCTACACCTTC; CDR3 protein: CASSVGPGGFYGYTF
V gene: TRBV6-5; D gene: -; CDR3 length: 13; J gene: TRBJ1-1; clone size: -; CDR3 DNA: TGTGCCAGTCGGAGGCCCTCGACGGGTGAAGCTTTCTTT; CDR3 protein: CASRRPSTGEAFF
V gene: TRBV2; D gene: TRBD1; CDR3 length: 13; J gene: TRBJ2-3; clone size: -; CDR3 DNA: TGTGCCAGCTTGGCAGGGGGCTCAGATACGCAGTATTTT; CDR3 protein: CASLAGGSDTQYF
V gene: TRBV19; D gene: -; CDR3 length: 13; J gene: TRBJ1-1; clone size: -; CDR3 DNA: TGTGCCAGTAGTATGACAGAGAACACTGAAGCTTTCTTT; CDR3 protein: CASSMTENTEAFF
V gene: TRBV18; D gene: -; CDR3 length: 14; J gene: TRBJ2-7; clone size: -; CDR3 DNA: TGTGCCAGCTCACCAACCCGGGACACATACGAGCAGTACTTC; CDR3 protein: CASSPTRDTYEQYF
V gene: TRBV7-6; D gene: -; CDR3 length: 15; J gene: TRBJ2-2; clone size: -; CDR3 DNA: TGTGCCAGCAGCTTAGGGGCTCTCGGGGCCGGGGAGCTGTTTTTT; CDR3 protein: CASSLGALGAGELFF
V gene: TRBV27; D gene: TRBD1; CDR3 length: 14; J gene: TRBJ2-5; clone size: few; CDR3 DNA: TGTGCCAGCAGTTTAAATACAGGGGGCGAGACCCAGTACTTC; CDR3 protein: CASSLNTGGETQYF
V gene: TRBV10-1; D gene: -; CDR3 length: 14; J gene: TRBJ2-2; clone size: -; CDR3 DNA: TGCGCCAGCAGTGGTCGTCTGGCGGGCGGGGAGCTGTTTTTT; CDR3 protein: CASSGRLAGGELFF
V gene: TRBV30; D gene: -; CDR3 length: 14; J gene: TRBJ1-2; clone size: -; CDR3 DNA: TGTGCCTGGACCGCCTCCCCTCTAGGATATGGCTACACCTTC; CDR3 protein: CAWTASPLGYGYTF
V gene: TRBV19; D gene: TRBD1; CDR3 length: 15; J gene: TRBJ1-2; clone size: few; CDR3 DNA: TGTGCCAGTAGTATCGGGCAGGGGGCTAACTATGGCTACACCTTC; CDR3 protein: CASSIGQGANYGYTF
V gene: TRBV2; D gene: TRBD2; CDR3 length: 15; J gene: TRBJ2-1; clone size: -; CDR3 DNA: TGTGCCAGCAGCCAACTAGCGAGCACCTACAATGAGCAGTTCTTC; CDR3 protein: CASSQLASTYNEQFF
V gene: TRBV19; D gene: TRBD1; CDR3 length: 15; J gene: TRBJ2-1; clone size: -; CDR3 DNA: TGTGCCAGTAGTACCGCGACAGGGGGCGCATTTGAGCAGTTCTTC; CDR3 protein: CASSTATGGAFEQFF
V gene: TRBV12-5; D gene: TRBD2; CDR3 length: 19; J gene: TRBJ2-1; clone size: -; CDR3 DNA: TGTGCTAGTGGTTTGGTACTAGGAAGCGGGGGAAAGTCCTACAATGAGCAGTTCTTC; CDR3 protein: CASGLVLGSGGKSYNEQFF
V gene: TRBV30; D gene: -; CDR3 length: 14; J gene: TRBJ1-4; clone size: -; CDR3 DNA: TGTGCCTGGGGAGACGGCATTACTAATGAAAAACTGTTTTTT; CDR3 protein: CAWGDGITNEKLFF
V gene: TRBV10-1; D gene: TRBD1; CDR3 length: 14; J gene: TRBJ1-1; clone size: -; CDR3 DNA: TGCGCCAGCAGGCAGCGGACAGGGAACACTGAAGCTTTCTTT; CDR3 protein: CASRQRTGNTEAFF
V gene: TRBV2; D gene: TRBD1; CDR3 length: 14; J gene: TRBJ2-7; clone size: few; CDR3 DNA: TGTGCCAGCAGCGGCCGGCAGGGGGCCTACGAGCAGTACTTC; CDR3 protein: CASSGRQGAYEQYF
V gene: TRBV18; D gene: TRBD1; CDR3 length: 15; J gene: TRBJ2-1; clone size: few; CDR3 DNA: TGTGCCAGCTCACGCGGGACAGGGGAGGTCAATGAGCAGTTCTTC; CDR3 protein: CASSRGTGEVNEQFF
V gene: TRBV2; D gene: -; CDR3 length: 15; J gene: TRBJ1-4; clone size: few; CDR3 DNA: TGTGCCAGCTTGGGGGCGTCGGGGACTAATGAAAAACTGTTTTTT; CDR3 protein: CASLGASGTNEKLFF
V gene: TRBV10-3; D gene: -; CDR3 length: 17; J gene: TRBJ2-6; clone size: once; CDR3 DNA: TGTGCCATCAGTGCGATGGGGGCACTTCCTGGGGCCAACGTCCTGACTTTC; CDR3 protein: CAISAMGALPGANVLTF
V gene: TRBV6-5; D gene: -; CDR3 length: 14; J gene: TRBJ2-5; clone size: -; CDR3 DNA: TGTGCCAGCAGTTACGTAAGGGGTTCGGAGACCCAGTACTTC; CDR3 protein: CASSYVRGSETQYF
V gene: TRBV12-5; D gene: -; CDR3 length: 18; J gene: TRBJ1-6; clone size: few; CDR3 DNA: TGTGCTAGTGGGCTACTAACCCTCCGGGGTGGCTATAATTCACCCCTCCACTTT; CDR3 protein: CASGLLTLRGGYNSPLHF
V gene: TRBV6-5; D gene: -; CDR3 length: 15; J gene: TRBJ1-1; clone size: -; CDR3 DNA: TGTGCCAGCAGTTACTCGAAATTACAGCCCACTGAAGCTTTCTTT; CDR3 protein: CASSYSKLQPTEAFF
V gene: TRBV6-6; D gene: -; CDR3 length: 15; J gene: TRBJ2-5; clone size: -; CDR3 DNA: TGTGCCAGCAGTGGTTATTTGGGGGCACAAGAGACCCAGTACTTC; CDR3 protein: CASSGYLGAQETQYF
V gene: TRBV29-1; D gene: TRBD1; CDR3 length: 17; J gene: TRBJ1-4; clone size: -; CDR3 DNA: TGCAGCGTCGCCCGGGACAGGCTAGGTCCTGGCGATGAAAAACTGTTTTTT; CDR3 protein: CSVARDRLGPGDEKLFF
V gene: TRBV2; D gene: -; CDR3 length: 14; J gene: TRBJ2-2; clone size: -; CDR3 DNA: TGTGCCAGCAGTGAAGGGACATTCACCGGGGAGCTGTTTTTT; CDR3 protein: CASSEGTFTGELFF
V gene: TRBV5-4; D gene: -; CDR3 length: 15; J gene: TRBJ2-2; clone size: -; CDR3 DNA: TGTGCCAGCAGCTTGATCCGCACAGAAACCGGGGAGCTGTTTTTT; CDR3 protein: CASSLIRTETGELFF
V gene: TRBV5-4; D gene: TRBD2; CDR3 length: 17; J gene: TRBJ2-5; clone size: few; CDR3 DNA: TGTGCCAGCAGCTTGCGGGTCGGCGGGGGGCCCCAAGAGACCCAGTACTTC; CDR3 protein: CASSLRVGGGPQETQYF
V gene: TRBV6-1; D gene: -; CDR3 length: 14; J gene: TRBJ2-2; clone size: once; CDR3 DNA: TGTGCCAGCAGTGAAGCGCTAGCGACCGGGGAGCTGTTTTTT; CDR3 protein: CASSEALATGELFF
V gene: TRBV30; D gene: -; CDR3 length: 12; J gene: TRBJ2-5; clone size: -; CDR3 DNA: TGTGCCTGGAACCTAGCCGGGGAGACCCAGTACTTC; CDR3 protein: CAWNLAGETQYF
V gene: TRBV4-2; D gene: TRBD2; CDR3 length: 16; J gene: TRBJ2-3; clone size: -; CDR3 DNA: TGTGCCAGCAGCCAGAACGGGGGGGCGGTGGCAGATACGCAGTATTTT; CDR3 protein: CASSQNGGAVADTQYF
V gene: TRBV21-1; D gene: -; CDR3 length: 17; J gene: TRBJ1-2; clone size: -; CDR3 DNA: TGTGCCAGCAGCAGGGGGTATAGGGACAGGGGTACGGGTGGCTACACCTTC; CDR3 protein: CASSRGYRDRGTGGYTF